This T cell receptor (beta chain) was found in a study of T cell responses to AZD1222 COVID-19 vaccine. Second-dose recipients at about 4 or about 12 weeks were treated as one pooled group. The germline gives CDR1 SGHNT, CDR2 YENEEA. CDR3 length: 14 residues. V shed 6 bases and J shed 1 base, with 11 bases lying between them. Study-level findings and limits: AZD1222 recipients seropositive at baseline numbered only six or seven. No repertoire was sampled before or during the peak T cell response, only after it.

Sequencing used immunoSEQ multiplex PCR; TCRdb keeps in-frame clones, though not all of them. The profile shows approximately 84,000 clones, around 82% of them singletons. For this clone: Its antigen is not known.

The sequenced sample was peripheral blood, obtained 28 days after the second AZD1222 dose. The V call is TRBV11-3, the J call TRBJ2-3; possibly TRBD2 for D (7 bases). The sequence was obtained from an adult who received the AZD1222 COVID-19 vaccine. CDR3 in DNA: TGTGCCAGCAGTAGGGGGAGGGGCACAGATACGCAGTATTTT. Residues: CASSRGRGTDTQYF.